Listed here is a single T cell receptor beta chain. This sample is drawn from a study of cytomegalovirus exposure and HLA in healthy donors. The CDR3 contains 16 residues. V lost 5 bases, J lost 0 bases, and 14 bases lay in between. Looked up from germline, CDR1 is LNHNV and CDR2 is YYDKDF (reference sequence). In the PCR, 60 Vbeta and 13 Jbeta primers were used. Using immunoSEQ multiplex PCR, the repertoire was profiled, and TCRdb retains in-frame clones only, with some absent. The data contain some 150,000 clones, 76% of them seen just once; the ten biggest clones take up 1.5% to 2%. This chain joins TRBV15 and TRBJ2-1; weak D call: TRBD2 (7 bases). What was sequenced was PBMCs. The sequence came from a woman between 35 and 50 years old in good health and CMV-seronegative. The CDR3 DNA reads TGTGCCACCAGCCGAGGGGGGGGGAACTCCTACAATGAGCAGTTCTTC. Protein: CATSRGGGNSYNEQFF.